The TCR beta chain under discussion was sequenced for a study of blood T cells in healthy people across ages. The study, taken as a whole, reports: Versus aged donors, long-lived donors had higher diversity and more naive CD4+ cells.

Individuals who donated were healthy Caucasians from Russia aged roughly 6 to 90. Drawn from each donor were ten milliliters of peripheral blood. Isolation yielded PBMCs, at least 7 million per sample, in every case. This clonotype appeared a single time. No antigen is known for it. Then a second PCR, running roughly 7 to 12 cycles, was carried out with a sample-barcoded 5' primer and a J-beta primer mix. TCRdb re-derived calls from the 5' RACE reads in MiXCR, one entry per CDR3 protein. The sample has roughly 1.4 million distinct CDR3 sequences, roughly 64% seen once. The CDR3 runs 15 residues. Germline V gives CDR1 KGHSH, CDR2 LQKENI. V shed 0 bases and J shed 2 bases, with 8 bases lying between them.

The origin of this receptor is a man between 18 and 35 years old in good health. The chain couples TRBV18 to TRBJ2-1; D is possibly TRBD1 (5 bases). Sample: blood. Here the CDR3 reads CASSPPRGPYNEQFF. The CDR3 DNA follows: TGTGCCAGCTCACCACCTAGGGGTCCCTACAATGAGCAGTTCTTC.